The 13 T cell receptor beta chains below all came from one sample that was sequenced in a study of cytomegalovirus exposure and HLA in healthy donors. Vbeta (60) and Jbeta (13) primers were used in the PCR. Assay used: immunoSEQ multiplex PCR; TCRdb lists only in-frame clones, some missing. The sample lists some 120,000 clones; approximately 83% were seen once. Input material: PBMCs. The receptors originated from a woman in her thirties or forties in good health and CMV-seropositive.

This sequence joins TRBV7-3 and TRBJ2-1, with 8 positions matching TRBD2. There are 17 residues in the CDR3. The trim removed 5 bases at V and 0 bases at J, leaving 9 bases unmatched. Per the germline V gene, CDR1 is SGHTA and CDR2 is FQGTGA. For the CDR3, the DNA is TGTGCCAGCAGCAGAAGCGGGAGCGGGAGCTCCTACAATGAGCAGTTCTTC. It translates to CASSRSGSGSSYNEQFF.

The genes are TRBV7-9 and TRBJ1-2; D is unresolved. The CDR3 contains 14 residues. The germline V gene has CDR1 SEHNR and CDR2 FQNEAQ (reference sequence). The germline V and J ends were trimmed by 5 bases and 5 bases, with 15 bases remaining between them. The CDR3 protein is CASSILTEPYGYTF. CDR3 DNA: TGTGCCAGCAGCATCCTGACGGAGCCGTATGGCTACACCTTC.

The rearrangement links TRBV27 to TRBJ2-1, with 7 nucleotides matching TRBD2. The CDR3 extends over 14 amino acids. V lost 6 bases and J lost 0; bases outside the gene matches: 2. Germline CDR1 MNHEY, CDR2 SMNVEV (reference sequence). The CDR3 is CASRAGLSYNEQFF. Here the CDR3 DNA reads TGTGCCAGCAGAGCGGGACTCTCCTACAATGAGCAGTTCTTC.

A single count supports this clone. Here the CDR3 reads CASSPTSGDYNEQFF. CDR3 coding DNA: TGTGCCAGCAGCCCTACTAGCGGGGATTACAATGAGCAGTTCTTC. This chain uses TRBV7-2 with TRBJ2-1, with TRBD2 matching over 10 bases. Germline values: CDR1 SGHTA, CDR2 FQGNSA. The CDR3 is made up of 15 amino acids. V trimming: 5 bases; J trimming: 4 bases; junction bases outside the gene matches: 5.

The V call is TRBV28, the J call TRBJ2-1; 8 bases map to TRBD2. The germline gives CDR1 MDHEN, CDR2 SYDVKM. The V gene end was trimmed by 4 bases and the J gene end by 4 bases; junction bases not matched to a gene: 9. The CDR3 covers 16 residues. As DNA, the CDR3 is TGTGCCAGCAGTTCCCCGGGACTAGAGAATTACAATGAGCAGTTCTTC. It codes for CASSSPGLENYNEQFF.

V is TRBV29-1 and J is TRBJ2-2; D not resolved. The germline V gene encodes CDR1 SQVTM and CDR2 ANQGSEA. The CDR3 spans 15 residues. Trimming took off 2 bases at V and 4 bases at J, with 14 bases between the two ends. The CDR3 region has the DNA TGCAGCGTTGAAATGGGCCACCGTAGCACCGGGGAGCTGTTTTTT. Its translation is CSVEMGHRSTGELFF.

The CDR3 sequence: CASSSTRGRLEQFF. The DNA of the CDR3 is TGTGCCAGCAGCTCCACCAGGGGCCGGCTTGAGCAGTTCTTC. V is TRBV11-2 and J is TRBJ2-1; D possibly corresponds to TRBD1 (6 bases). The V end lost 4 bases, the J end lost 9 bases, and 16 bases lay between the germline ends. The CDR3 loop spans 14 amino acids. Germline CDR1 is SGHAT and CDR2 is FQNNGV.

The chain links TRBV7-2 to TRBJ2-5, with 9 bases lining up with TRBD2. The CDR3 loop spans 15 amino acids. Germline CDR1 is SGHTA and CDR2 is FQGNSA. V was clipped by 6 bases and J by 3 bases; unmatched bases: 8. CDR3 in amino acids: CASSHSIAGEETQYF. Here the CDR3 DNA reads TGTGCCAGCAGTCATAGCATAGCGGGAGAAGAGACCCAGTACTTC.

V usage is TRBV7-9 and J usage is TRBJ2-1, with 8 nucleotides matching TRBD2. Looked up from germline, CDR1 is SEHNR and CDR2 is FQNEAQ (reference sequence). J lost 7 bases, V lost 1 base, and 15 bases had no gene match. The CDR3 loop spans 18 amino acids. This CDR3 is CASSLEFSGRDKDNEQFF. The CDR3 region has the DNA TGTGCCAGCAGCTTAGAATTCAGCGGGAGAGACAAAGATAATGAGCAGTTCTTC.

The V call is TRBV27, the J call TRBJ1-1; the D is unclear. The CDR3 is 14 amino acids. Trimming shortened V by 2 bases and J by 1 base, and 8 bases separated the two germline ends. The germline V gene has CDR1 MNHEY and CDR2 SMNVEV (reference sequence). This CDR3 is CASSLSRSNTEAFF. CDR3 coding DNA: TGTGCCAGCAGTTTAAGTCGGTCGAACACTGAAGCTTTCTTT.

This clone was detected once. This chain uses TRBV5-1 with TRBJ2-5; TRBD2 aligns across 7 bases. CDR3 length: 14 residues. Germline CDR1 reads SGHRS; CDR2 reads YFSETQ. The trim removed 4 bases at V and 1 base at J, leaving 4 bases unmatched. CDR3 loop: CASSRSGTQETQYF. CDR3 coding DNA: TGCGCCAGCAGCCGGAGCGGGACCCAAGAGACCCAGTACTTC. The whole variable domain, remainder taken from reference TRBV5-1 and TRBJ2-5, is KAGVTQTPRYLIKTRGQQVTLSCSPISGHRSVSWYQQTPGQGLQFLFEYFSETQRNKGNFPGRFSGRQFSNSRSEMNVSTLELGDSALYLCASSRSGTQETQYFGPGTRLLVL.

The chain recombines TRBV28 with TRBJ2-1; 8 bases agree with TRBD1. The CDR3 totals 14 residues. The ends lost 10 bases at V and 5 bases at J; junction bases unmatched: 10. The germline V gene encodes CDR1 MDHEN and CDR2 SYDVKM. CDR3: CAIAGTGLNNEQFF. Here the CDR3 DNA reads TGTGCCATAGCCGGGACAGGACTTAACAATGAGCAGTTCTTC.

There are a few counts of this clone. The chain carries TRBV11-2 and TRBJ2-1; 10 nucleotides match TRBD2. This CDR3 comprises 15 residues. V lost 5 bases and J lost 5; bases outside the gene matches: 6. Germline-derived CDR1 and CDR2 are SGHAT and FQNNGV. The CDR3 reads CASSTRTSGNNEQFF. CDR3 coding DNA: TGTGCCAGCAGCACAAGGACTAGCGGAAACAATGAGCAGTTCTTC.